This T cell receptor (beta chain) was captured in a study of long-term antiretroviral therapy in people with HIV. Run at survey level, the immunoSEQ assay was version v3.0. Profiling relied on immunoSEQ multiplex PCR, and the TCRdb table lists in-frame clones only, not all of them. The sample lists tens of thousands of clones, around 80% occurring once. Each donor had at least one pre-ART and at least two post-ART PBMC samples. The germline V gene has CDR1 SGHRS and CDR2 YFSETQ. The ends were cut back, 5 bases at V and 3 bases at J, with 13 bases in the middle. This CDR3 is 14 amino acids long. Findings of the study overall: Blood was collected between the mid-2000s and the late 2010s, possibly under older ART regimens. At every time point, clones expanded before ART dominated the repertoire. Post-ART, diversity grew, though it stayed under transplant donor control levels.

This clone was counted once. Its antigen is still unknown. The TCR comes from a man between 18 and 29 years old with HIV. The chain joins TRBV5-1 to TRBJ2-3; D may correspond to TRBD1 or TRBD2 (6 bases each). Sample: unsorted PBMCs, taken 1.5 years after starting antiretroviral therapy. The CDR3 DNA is TGCGCCAGCAGTGGGGGGCGCGTAACAGATACGCAGTATTTT. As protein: CASSGGRVTDTQYF.